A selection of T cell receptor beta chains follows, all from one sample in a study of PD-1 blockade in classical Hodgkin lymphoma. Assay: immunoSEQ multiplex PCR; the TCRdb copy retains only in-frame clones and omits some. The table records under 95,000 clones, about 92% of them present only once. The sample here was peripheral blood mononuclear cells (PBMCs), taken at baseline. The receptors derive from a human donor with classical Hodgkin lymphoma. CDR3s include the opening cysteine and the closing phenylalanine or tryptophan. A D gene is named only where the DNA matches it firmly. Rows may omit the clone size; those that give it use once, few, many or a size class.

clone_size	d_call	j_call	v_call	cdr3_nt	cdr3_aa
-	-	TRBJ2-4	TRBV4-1	TGCGCCAGGACCGAAAACATTCAGTACTTC	CARTENIQYF
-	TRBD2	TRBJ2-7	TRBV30	TGTGCCTGGAGTGAGGGACTACCCTACGAGCAGTACTTC	CAWSEGLPYEQYF
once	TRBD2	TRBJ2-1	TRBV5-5	TGTGCCAGCAGCTTGGAGGGCGGGAGGGCCGCTTATGAGCAGTTCTTC	CASSLEGGRAAYEQFF
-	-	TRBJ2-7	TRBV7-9	TGTGCCAGCAGCGGACGCGACGGCTCCTACGAGCAGTACTTC	CASSGRDGSYEQYF
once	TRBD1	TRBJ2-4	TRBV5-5	TGTGCCAGCAGCTTAGCCTCGACAGGGGCGCTCTTTATCCCGTACTTC	CASSLASTGALFIPYF
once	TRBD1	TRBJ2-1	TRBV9	TGTGCCAGCAGCGTACATCCGGGACAGGCTAGGTATGAGCAGTTCTTC	CASSVHPGQARYEQFF
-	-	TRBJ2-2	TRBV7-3	TGTGCCAGCAGCTTAACTGCTTTCGGGACTCCTCTCAACACCGGGGAGCTGTTTTTT	CASSLTAFGTPLNTGELFF
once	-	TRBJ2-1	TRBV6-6	TGTGCCAGCAGTTACTTGGGACTTAACAATGAGCAGTTCTTC	CASSYLGLNNEQFF
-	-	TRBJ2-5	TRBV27	TGTGCCAGCGGATCGGGGTGGGGGAGAGGTCAAGAGACCCAGTACTTC	CASGSGWGRGQETQYF
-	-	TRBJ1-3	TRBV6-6	TGTGCCAGCAGTGACAGTGCTGGAAACACCATATATTTT	CASSDSAGNTIYF
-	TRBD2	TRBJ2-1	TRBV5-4	TGTGCCAGCAGCCCTACTAGCGGGGGTCTTGAGCAGTTCTTC	CASSPTSGGLEQFF